These T cell receptor beta chains were read from a single sample in a study of Ad26.COV2.S vaccination and SARS-CoV-2 variants. TCRdb keeps only in-frame clones here, not all; method: immunoSEQ multiplex PCR. The sample yields around 450,000 clones, 89% seen once. Sequencing was performed on peripheral blood, taken in a trial of Ad26.COV2.S vaccine versus placebo. These receptors were collected from a person aged 18 to 65 who received the Ad26.COV2.S COVID-19 vaccine or a placebo. Both conserved end residues are part of each CDR3. A D gene is named only where the DNA matches it firmly.

NA,TRBV6-5,CASSLQGTGTEAFF
NA,TRBV6-2/TRBV6-3,CASSYRMESSPLHF
NA,TRBV9,CASSVEAGEGWAQYF
NA,TRBV5-1,CASSLGQGVKNIQYF
NA,TRBV6-6,CASSRKPPRGRSSYEQYF
NA,TRBV5-1,CASSQSPSPSHGKLFF
NA,TRBV12-3/TRBV12-4,CASRLGGGTEAFF
NA,TRBV5-1,CASSQGQQETQYF
NA,TRBV5-1,CASSLIPGQTYEQYF
NA,TRBV5-1,CASSGGTAGETQYF
TRBD2,TRBV10-3,CAISGVPGLGTGGGKNEQFF
NA,TRBV9,CASSPEYGGNTIYF
NA,TRBV5-1,CASTEDRSIDTQYF
NA,TRBV11-3,CASSLGGAANTGELFF
NA,TRBV6-5,CASSRGPGNTIYF
NA,TRBV11-3,CASSFRGVRDTQYF
TRBD1,TRBV27,CACRQGRSGYTF
TRBD1,TRBV6-6,CASSYRQGASGGYTF
NA,TRBV7-6,CASSFSDATNEKLFF
NA,TRBV5-1,CASSRDPRVLWSMEQFF
TRBD2,TRBV9,CASSPFGVSGGDTDTQYF
NA,TRBV2,CASSVIVGGPQYF